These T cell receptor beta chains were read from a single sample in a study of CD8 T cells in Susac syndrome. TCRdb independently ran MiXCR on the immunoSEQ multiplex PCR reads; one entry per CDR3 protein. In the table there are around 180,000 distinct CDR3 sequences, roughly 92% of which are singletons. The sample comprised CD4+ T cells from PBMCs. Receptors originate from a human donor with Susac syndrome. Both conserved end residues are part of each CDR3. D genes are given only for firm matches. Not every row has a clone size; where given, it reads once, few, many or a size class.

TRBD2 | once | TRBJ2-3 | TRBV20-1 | TGCAGTGCCCCTACCGGGACTAGAGGACTCACAGATACGCAGTATTTT | CSAPTGTRGLTDTQYF
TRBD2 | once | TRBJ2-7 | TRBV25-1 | TGTGCCAGCAGTGGATGGGGGGGGGCCTACGAGCAGTACTTC | CASSGWGGAYEQYF
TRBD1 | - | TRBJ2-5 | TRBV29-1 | TGCAGCGTCCTCCGGGACAGGGCCCGGGAGACCCAGTACTTC | CSVLRDRARETQYF
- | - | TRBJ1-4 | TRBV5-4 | TGTGCCAGCAGCTTGGGGCGGGAAAAACTGTTTTTT | CASSLGREKLFF
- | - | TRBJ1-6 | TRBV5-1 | TGCGCCAGCAGCTTGGAAGGGGGTAATTCACCCCTCCACTTT | CASSLEGGNSPLHF
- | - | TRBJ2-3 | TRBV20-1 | TGCAGTGCTAGACCGGGGCCGGGGGATAGGGATACGCAGTATTTT | CSARPGPGDRDTQYF
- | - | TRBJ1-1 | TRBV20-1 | TGCAGTGTAATACAGGGATCCTACACTGAAGCTTTCTTT | CSVIQGSYTEAFF
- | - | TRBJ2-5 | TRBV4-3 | TGCGCCAGCAGCCAAGCCCCGGACGGATACCAAGAGACCCAGTACTTC | CASSQAPDGYQETQYF
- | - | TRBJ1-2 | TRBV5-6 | TGTGCCAGCAGCCGCGGTGAATTCTATGGCTACACCTTC | CASSRGEFYGYTF
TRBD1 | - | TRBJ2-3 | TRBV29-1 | TGCAGCGGCGGGGACAGGAGTACAGATACGCAGTATTTT | CSGGDRSTDTQYF
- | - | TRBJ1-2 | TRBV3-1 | TGTGCCAGCAGCAAAGCCACCAACTATGGCTACACCTTC | CASSKATNYGYTF
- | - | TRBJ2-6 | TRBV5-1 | TGCGCCAGCAGCCGAAGAACAGTCTCTGGGGCCAACGTCCTGACTTTC | CASSRRTVSGANVLTF
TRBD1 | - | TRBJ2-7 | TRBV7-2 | TGTGCCAGCAGCTCCAGGCAGGGGGCATACTTC | CASSSRQGAYF
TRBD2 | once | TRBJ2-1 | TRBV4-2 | TGTGCCAGCAGCCATACAGTAGCGGGGGGGTCCTACAATGAGCAGTTCTTC | CASSHTVAGGSYNEQFF
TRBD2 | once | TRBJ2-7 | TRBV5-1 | TGCGCCAGCAGCCCCAGTAGCGGGGGCCCGTACGAGCAGTACTTC | CASSPSSGGPYEQYF
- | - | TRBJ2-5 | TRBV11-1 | TGTGCCAGCAGCTTAGGCCAACGGGAGACCCAGTACTTC | CASSLGQRETQYF
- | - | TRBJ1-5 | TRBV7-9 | TGTGCCAGCACCGCCGGGACAATCCCGAATCAGCCCCAGCATTTT | CASTAGTIPNQPQHF
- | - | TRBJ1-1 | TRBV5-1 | TGCGCCAGCAGCTCGGCGACGAGGAACACTGAAGCTTTCTTT | CASSSATRNTEAFF
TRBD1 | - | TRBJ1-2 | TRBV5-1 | TGCGCCAGCAGCACAACCTCCGGGACAGGGAGAGGCTACACCTTC | CASSTTSGTGRGYTF
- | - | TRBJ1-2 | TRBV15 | TGTGCCACCAGCAGAGACCTGGACGGATTTAATGGCTACACCTTC | CATSRDLDGFNGYTF
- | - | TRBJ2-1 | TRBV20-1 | TGCAGTGCTAGTGTGGGGGGGCGCTACAATGAGCAGTTCTTC | CSASVGGRYNEQFF
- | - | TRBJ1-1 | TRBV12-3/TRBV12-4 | TGTGCCAGCAACGTAGGACTGTCAGACACTGAAGCTTTCTTT | CASNVGLSDTEAFF
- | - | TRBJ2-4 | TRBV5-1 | TGCGCCAGCAGCGCAGACAGTAAGAAAAACATTCAGTACTTC | CASSADSKKNIQYF